The 15 T cell receptor beta chains below were found in one sample sequenced in a study of blood T cell repertoires in COVID-19. Clones were read by immunoSEQ multiplex PCR, and TCRdb kept only the in-frame ones, dropping some. This repertoire shows under 250,000 clones, 82% found once; its top ten account for 4% to 5%. Sample: peripheral blood. The receptors were sampled from a woman aged 65 to 85 with acute or convalescent COVID-19.

The V gene is TRBV7-8, the J gene TRBJ2-2; D is possibly TRBD1 (6 bases). V lost 8 bases and J lost 1, with 17 bases in between. The CDR3 is 16 amino acids. The germline gives CDR1 SGHVS, CDR2 FQNEAQ. The CDR3 sequence is CASGAGTRVNTGELFF. The CDR3 DNA reads as TGTGCCAGCGGTGCCGGGACACGAGTGAACACCGGGGAGCTGTTTTTT. Together with reference TRBV7-8 and TRBJ2-2, the CDR3 gives the full variable domain: GAGVSQSPRYKVAKRGQDVALRCDPISGHVSLFWYQQALGQGPEFLTYFQNEAQLDKSGLPSDRFFAERPEGSVSTLKIQRTQQEDSAVYLCASGAGTRVNTGELFFGEGSRLTVL.

This clone was observed a few times. The rearrangement links TRBV5-5 to TRBJ1-2; D is unresolved. CDR3 length: 12 residues. The V and J ends lost 9 bases and 3 bases respectively, with 12 bases between them. From germline, CDR1 is SGHKS and CDR2 YYEKEE (reference sequence). The CDR3 DNA is TGTGCCAACATCGACCGGGACTATGGCTACACCTTC. This sequence encodes CANIDRDYGYTF.

In DNA, the CDR3 is TGTGCCAGCAGCCCTCGAGGGGGCGGTACCTATGGCTACACCTTC. Translating it yields CASSPRGGGTYGYTF. The V gene is TRBV11-2, the J gene TRBJ1-2; TRBD1 aligns across 7 bases. The junction had 10 bases not matched to a gene; V was cut back by 5 bases and J by 4 bases. Germline lookup yields CDR1 SGHAT and CDR2 FQNNGV. The CDR3 runs to 15 residues.

V is TRBV5-1 and J is TRBJ1-4; no definite D call. The CDR3 contains 16 residues. The V end lost 2 bases, the J end lost 0 bases, and 11 bases lay between the germline ends. Germline V CDR1 and CDR2: SGHRS, YFSETQ. Here the CDR3 reads CASSFSGSATNEKLFF. CDR3 DNA sequence: TGCGCCAGCAGCTTCAGCGGGTCCGCAACTAATGAAAAACTGTTTTTT.

The chain uses TRBV28 and TRBJ1-2; D is possibly TRBD1 (6 bases). V was trimmed by 7 bases and J by 0 bases, leaving 12 bases between them. CDR3 length: 14 amino acids. From germline, CDR1 is MDHEN and CDR2 SYDVKM. CDR3 region: CASIGQQTNYGYTF. DNA of the CDR3: TGTGCCAGCATAGGACAGCAAACTAACTATGGCTACACCTTC.

The V gene is TRBV7-9, the J gene TRBJ2-1; TRBD2 aligns across 8 bases. V was clipped by 1 base and J by 2 bases; unmatched bases: 7. CDR3 length equals 17 residues. Germline V CDR1 and CDR2: SEHNR, FQNEAQ (reference sequence). The CDR3 loop is CASSLVDPGGPYNEQFF. The CDR3 DNA follows: TGTGCCAGCAGCTTAGTGGATCCGGGGGGGCCCTACAATGAGCAGTTCTTC.

This chain joins TRBV12-3 or TRBV12-4 and TRBJ1-6; possibly TRBD1 for D (5 bases). The CDR3 is 12 residues long. The ends were cut back, 6 bases at V and 10 bases at J, with 10 bases in the middle. The CDR3 nucleotides read TGTGCCAGCAGCCGACAGCGATCACCCCTCCACTTT. As protein: CASSRQRSPLHF.

The rearrangement links TRBV10-1 to TRBJ1-6, with D unclear. Looked up from germline, CDR1 is WNHNN and CDR2 is SYGVQD (reference sequence). This CDR3 has 15 residues. Trimming took off 3 bases at V and 8 bases at J, with 14 bases between the two ends. CDR3 DNA: TGCGCCAGCAGTGACGAGCCCTTCGGGGATTCACCCCTCCACTTT. Its protein is CASSDEPFGDSPLHF.

The rearrangement links TRBV27 to TRBJ2-2; weak D call: TRBD1 (5 bases). The germline gives CDR1 MNHEY, CDR2 SMNVEV (reference sequence). CDR3 length: 14 residues. Trimming removed 4 bases at V and 5 bases at J, with 11 bases between. CDR3 sequence (DNA): TGTGCCAGCAGTTACCAGGGTTGGACCGGGGAGCTGTTTTTT. Its translation: CASSYQGWTGELFF.

This rearrangement joins TRBV6-5 to TRBJ1-3; TRBD1 matches at 8 bases. Per the germline V gene, CDR1 is MNHEY and CDR2 is SVGAGI. The ends lost 2 bases at V and 1 base at J; junction bases unmatched: 4. This CDR3 region has 16 residues. CDR3 loop: CASSYGQGASGNTIYF. The CDR3 nucleotides are TGTGCCAGCAGTTACGGGCAGGGGGCTTCTGGAAACACCATATATTTT.

In its sample, this clone was seen once. The chain combines TRBV28 with TRBJ1-5; D is possibly TRBD1 (5 bases). This CDR3 comprises 13 residues. The germline CDR1 and CDR2 sequences are MDHEN and SYDVKM. V was pared by 7 bases and J by 5 bases, with 12 bases between. CDR3 DNA: TGTGCCAGCATGAGGCAGGGATATCAGCCCCAGCATTTT. The encoded protein is CASMRQGYQPQHF.

The chain has TRBV2 and TRBJ1-3; D is unresolved. The CDR3 is made up of 13 amino acids. V lost 6 bases, J lost 2 bases, and 8 bases lay in between. CDR1 is SNHLY and CDR2 is FYNNEI in the germline V gene. The CDR3 spells CASRDGAGNTIYF. CDR3 nucleotide sequence: TGTGCCAGCAGGGACGGGGCTGGAAACACCATATATTTT.

V gene TRBV18 combines with J gene TRBJ1-1, with 12 bases matching TRBD1. Losses at the gene ends were 2 bases for V and 9 bases for J; bases not matched to a gene: 4. CDR3 length: 14 residues. From germline, CDR1 is KGHSH and CDR2 LQKENI. The CDR3 here is CASSPGTGGAKAFF. The CDR3 DNA reads TGTGCCAGCTCACCAGGGACAGGGGGCGCAAAAGCTTTCTTT.

This chain joins TRBV11-2 and TRBJ2-3; D is unresolved. From germline, CDR1 is SGHAT and CDR2 FQNNGV. Deletions cut 0 bases from V and 3 bases from J, with 13 bases between. The CDR3 length is 16 residues. CDR3 amino acids: CASSLEVQVPTDTQYF. Here the CDR3 DNA reads TGTGCCAGCAGCTTAGAGGTTCAGGTACCGACAGATACGCAGTATTTT.

This chain joins TRBV11-2 and TRBJ1-2; TRBD1 is a possible D gene (5 bases). Looked up from germline, CDR1 is SGHAT and CDR2 is FQNNGV. The V gene lost 5 bases and the J gene lost 6 bases, with 13 bases spanning the gap. The CDR3 extends over 13 amino acids. This CDR3 reads CASSRGGRDGYTF. In DNA, the CDR3 is TGTGCCAGCAGCCGCGGGGGGAGGGATGGCTACACCTTC.